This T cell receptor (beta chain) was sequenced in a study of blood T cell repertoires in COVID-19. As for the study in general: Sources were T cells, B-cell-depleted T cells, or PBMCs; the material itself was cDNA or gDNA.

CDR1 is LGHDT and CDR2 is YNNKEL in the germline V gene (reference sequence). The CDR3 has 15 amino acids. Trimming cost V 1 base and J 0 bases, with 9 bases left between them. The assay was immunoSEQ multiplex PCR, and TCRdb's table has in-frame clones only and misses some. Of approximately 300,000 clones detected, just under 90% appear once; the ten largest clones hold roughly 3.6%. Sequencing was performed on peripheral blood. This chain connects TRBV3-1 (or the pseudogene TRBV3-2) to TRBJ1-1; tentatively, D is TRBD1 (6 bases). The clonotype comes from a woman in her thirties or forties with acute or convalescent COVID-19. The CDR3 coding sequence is TGTGCCAGCAGCCAAGCAACAGGGCTGAACACTGAAGCTTTCTTT. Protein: CASSQATGLNTEAFF.